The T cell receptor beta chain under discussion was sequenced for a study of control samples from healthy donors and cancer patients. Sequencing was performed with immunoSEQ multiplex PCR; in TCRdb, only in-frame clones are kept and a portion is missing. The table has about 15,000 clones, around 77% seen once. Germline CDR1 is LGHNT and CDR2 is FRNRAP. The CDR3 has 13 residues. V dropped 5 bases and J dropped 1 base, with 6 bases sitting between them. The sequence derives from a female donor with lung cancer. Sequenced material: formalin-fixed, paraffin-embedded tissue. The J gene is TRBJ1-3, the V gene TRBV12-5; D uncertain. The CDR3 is CASGPVSGNTIYF. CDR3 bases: TGTGCTAGTGGTCCGGTATCTGGAAACACCATATATTTT.